Below, 20 T cell receptor beta chains from the same sample are listed, as sequenced in a study of T cell repertoires in cytomegalovirus infection. TCRdb re-analysed the reads in MiXCR, keeping a single row per CDR3 protein. This table holds about 300,000 distinct CDR3 sequences, 9.6% found once. The source material was PBMCs. These receptors were taken from a human donor in good health (CMV status not recorded). Some clones in this sample may be carry-over from other donors' samples.

This clonotype was observed at least ten times. The rearrangement uses TRBV20-1 and TRBJ2-3, with unresolved D. In germline, CDR1 is DFQATT, CDR2 SNEGSKA (reference sequence). V lost 3 bases to trimming and J lost 5 bases, with 15 bases between them. There are 14 residues in the CDR3. CDR3 loop: CSARARAKVDTQYF. Here the CDR3 DNA reads TGCAGTGCTAGGGCCCGGGCGAAGGTAGATACGCAGTATTTT.

This clonotype has at least ten counts. The chain joins TRBV20-1 to TRBJ1-2, with D hard to call. The CDR3 sequence is 12 residues long. V lost 1 base to trimming and J lost 8 bases, with 11 bases between them. Germline loops: CDR1 DFQATT, CDR2 SNEGSKA (reference sequence). Here the CDR3 DNA reads TGCAGTGCTAGAGTGTCCGACTTCGGCTACACCTTC. Translation: CSARVSDFGYTF.

The chain uses TRBV6-2 or TRBV6-3 and TRBJ2-2; D uncertain. The length of the CDR3 is 12 residues. The germline V gene has CDR1 MNHEY and CDR2 SVGEGT. V was shortened by 6 bases and J by 3 bases, with 5 bases between the two germline ends. CDR3 residues: CASRQDTGELFF. CDR3 DNA sequence: TGTGCCAGCAGACAAGACACCGGGGAGCTGTTTTTT.

Worth noting for this clonotype: Because the CDR3 is missing its conserved closing phenylalanine or tryptophan, this is likely a read error. This chain joins TRBV7-6 and TRBJ1-3, with D possibly matching TRBD1 (5 bases). CDR3 size: 15 residues. CDR1 and CDR2 (germline): SGHVS, FNYEAQ. CDR3: CAGSLRQLSGNTIYS. The CDR3 DNA follows: TGTGCCGGCAGCTTGAGACAGCTCTCTGGAAACACCATATATTCT.

This clonotype appeared many times. This chain uses TRBV6-1 with TRBJ1-2; D is perhaps TRBD1 (5 bases). Germline V lookup: CDR1 MNHNS, CDR2 SASEGT. CDR3 size: 13 residues. V lost 0 bases to trimming and J lost 8 bases, with 10 bases between them. The CDR3, as DNA: TGTGCCAGCAGTGAAGCGACAGTTCGGGGCTACACCTTC. This codes for CASSEATVRGYTF.

This clonotype was found many times. This rearrangement joins TRBV7-2 to TRBJ1-2; D is unresolved. Germline V gene sequence: CDR1 SGHTA, CDR2 FQGNSA. The length of the CDR3 is 13 residues. Between the trimmed V and J ends, which lost 5 bases and 4 bases, there was a span of 11 bases. The DNA for the CDR3 is TGTGCCAGCAGCCAAATCCGAACCTATGGCTACACCTTC. It is translated as CASSQIRTYGYTF.

For this clonotype: Possible read error: a much larger clone is one base away. V and J are TRBV6-6 and TRBJ1-2, with TRBD1 matching over 8 bases. Germline CDR1 reads MNHNY; CDR2 reads SVGAGI (reference sequence). The CDR3 loop spans 15 amino acids. CDR3 in DNA: TGTGCCAGCAGTTACTCTGACAGGGGAGCCTATAGCTACACCTTC. Its protein product is CASSYSDRGAYSYTF.

V is TRBV3-1 and J is TRBJ2-2; the D gene could be TRBD1 or TRBD2 (5 bases each). V lost 6 bases, J lost 4 bases, and 21 bases lay in between. The CDR3 has 17 residues. Germline-derived CDR1 and CDR2 are LGHDT and YNNKEL (reference sequence). The CDR3: CASRRSGTSQITGELFF. CDR3 bases: TGTGCCAGCAGAAGATCCGGGACCAGCCAAATCACCGGGGAGCTGTTTTTT.

This clonotype was seen repeatedly, ten times or more. The chain is built from TRBV12-3 or TRBV12-4 and TRBJ2-7, with a weak D call TRBD1 (6 bases). CDR3 length equals 13 residues. V lost 4 bases and J 4 bases, leaving 11 bases between the germline ends. The CDR3, as DNA: TGTGCCAGCAGTTGGGGGACAACTTACGAGCAGTACTTC. Protein sequence: CASSWGTTYEQYF.

This clonotype occurred many times. The rearrangement joins TRBV7-2 to TRBJ2-5; D call uncertain. Germline assignment: CDR1 SGHTA and CDR2 FQGNSA. V dropped 0 bases and J dropped 4 bases, with 12 bases sitting between them. CDR3 length equals 15 residues. The CDR3: CASSLAVQGRETQYF. In DNA, the CDR3 is TGTGCCAGCAGCTTAGCGGTCCAAGGACGAGAGACCCAGTACTTC.

This clonotype was observed a few times. The rearrangement links TRBV2 to TRBJ1-1, with TRBD1 matching 8 bases. Germline lookup yields CDR1 SNHLY and CDR2 FYNNEI. V was clipped by 5 bases and J by 3 bases; unmatched bases: 8. The CDR3 sequence is 15 residues long. CDR3 bases: TGTGCCAGCAGTCCAAAGGGACAGGCCTACACTGAAGCTTTCTTT. Protein product: CASSPKGQAYTEAFF. Looking up the rest from reference TRBV2 and TRBJ1-1 gives the full variable domain: EPEVTQTPSHQVTQMGQEVILRCVPISNHLYFYWYRQILGQKVEFLVSFYNNEISEKSEIFDDQFSVERPDGSNFTLKIRSTKLEDSAMYFCASSPKGQAYTEAFFGQGTRLTVV.

As regards this clonotype: With a much larger clone just one base away, this may be a read error. V usage is TRBV20-1 and J usage is TRBJ2-1; a weak D match, TRBD1 (5 bases). The V and J ends lost 0 bases and 8 bases respectively, with 17 bases between them. Germline CDR1 is DFQATT and CDR2 is SNEGSKA (reference sequence). This CDR3 is 15 amino acids long. The CDR3 region is CSARDWSGNDDEQFF. The CDR3 DNA follows: TGCAGTGCTAGAGATTGGTCAGGGAATGATGATGAGCAGTTCTTC.

This clonotype was seen many times. The chain recombines TRBV7-4 with TRBJ1-5; tentatively, D is TRBD1 (5 bases). This CDR3 has 16 residues. V was cut by 7 bases and J by 1 base, with 17 bases left in between. In germline, CDR1 is SGHVT, CDR2 SQSDAQ. Here the CDR3 DNA reads TGTGCCAGCAATGGGGACTCAAACAGGAGCAATCAGCCCCAGCATTTT. Translation: CASNGDSNRSNQPQHF.

This clonotype has at least ten counts. The chain carries TRBV7-8 and TRBJ2-5, with TRBD2 identical over 13 bases. V was clipped by 5 bases and J by 3 bases; unmatched bases: 12. Germline V gene lookup returns CDR1 SGHVS and CDR2 FQNEAQ. CDR3 length equals 18 residues. CDR3: CASSPRLAGGLAEETQYF. In DNA form, the CDR3 reads TGTGCCAGCAGCCCCCGACTAGCGGGGGGCCTTGCGGAAGAGACCCAGTACTTC.

This clonotype was counted many times. The rearrangement links TRBV7-2 to TRBJ1-2; 8 bases are shared with TRBD1. After removal of 5 bases from V and 8 bases from J, the junction contained 7 bases not matched to a gene. Germline V lookup: CDR1 SGHTA, CDR2 FQGNSA. This CDR3 comprises 13 residues. The chain's CDR3 is CASSPDRVEGYTF. CDR3 sequence (DNA): TGTGCCAGCAGCCCGGACAGGGTTGAGGGCTACACCTTC.

This clonotype was detected many times. The J gene is TRBJ2-2, the V gene TRBV29-1, with a weak D call TRBD1 (5 bases). The CDR3 extends over 13 amino acids. The ends were cut back, 2 bases at V and 6 bases at J, with 10 bases in the middle. Germline loops: CDR1 SQVTM, CDR2 ANQGSEA. DNA of the CDR3: TGCAGCGTTGAACCAGGGCCCTCCGGGGAGCTGTTTTTT. Translated, it gives CSVEPGPSGELFF.

Ten or more counts support this clonotype. The chain joins TRBV20-1 to TRBJ2-2, with 9 positions matching TRBD1. J was trimmed by 4 bases and V by 5 bases; bases with no gene match: 2. The CDR3 consists of 13 residues. The germline V gene encodes CDR1 DFQATT and CDR2 SNEGSKA (reference sequence). The CDR3 bases are TGCAGTGCTCCGGACAGGGGCACCGGGGAGCTGTTTTTT. It encodes CSAPDRGTGELFF.

The chain has TRBV12-3 or TRBV12-4 and TRBJ1-2, with 7 bases fitting TRBD1. The length of the CDR3 is 14 residues. V lost 8 bases and J lost 3; bases outside the gene matches: 9. CDR3 nucleotides: TGTGCCAGCCTCTCCCAGGGGGTGGACTATGGCTACACCTTC. It encodes CASLSQGVDYGYTF.

V is TRBV20-1 and J is TRBJ2-5; a possible D gene is TRBD1 (6 bases). Germline CDR1 and CDR2: DFQATT and SNEGSKA (reference sequence). V was pared by 6 bases and J by 2 bases, with 13 bases between. This CDR3 has 13 amino acids. The CDR3, as DNA: TGCAGTGCCCGTCGCGGACAGCAAGAGACCCAGTACTTC. Translation gives CSARRGQQETQYF.

The chain has TRBV6-4 and TRBJ2-1; D remains unclear. CDR1 is MRHNA and CDR2 is SNTAGT in the germline V gene. CDR3 length: 9 amino acids. V shed 8 bases and J shed 8 bases, with 4 bases lying between them. This CDR3 reads CASLDEQFF. CDR3 DNA: TGTGCCAGCTTGGATGAGCAGTTCTTC.